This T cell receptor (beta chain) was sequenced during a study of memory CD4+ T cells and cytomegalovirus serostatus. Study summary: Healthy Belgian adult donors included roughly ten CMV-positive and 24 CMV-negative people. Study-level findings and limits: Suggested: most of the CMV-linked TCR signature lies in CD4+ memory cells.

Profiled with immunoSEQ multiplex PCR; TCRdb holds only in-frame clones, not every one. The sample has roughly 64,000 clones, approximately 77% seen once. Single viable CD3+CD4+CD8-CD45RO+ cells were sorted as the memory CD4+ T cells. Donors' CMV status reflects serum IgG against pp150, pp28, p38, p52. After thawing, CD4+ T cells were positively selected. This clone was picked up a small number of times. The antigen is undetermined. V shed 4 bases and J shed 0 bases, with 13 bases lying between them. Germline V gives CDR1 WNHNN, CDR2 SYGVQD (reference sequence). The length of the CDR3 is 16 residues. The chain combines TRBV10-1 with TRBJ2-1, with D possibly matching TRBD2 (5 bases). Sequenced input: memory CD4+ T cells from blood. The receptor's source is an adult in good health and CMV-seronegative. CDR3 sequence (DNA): TGCGCCAGCAGTGGACTGGACTCCCACTCCTACAATGAGCAGTTCTTC. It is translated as CASSGLDSHSYNEQFF.